The source of this T cell receptor (beta chain) is a study of HIV-infected patients and healthy controls. Whole-study context: A modest, significant CD4 rise occurred in about 90% of the 16 patients after three months of therapy. Study-wide results and limits: In HIV-infected patients, the apparent post-therapy Gini index recovery did not replicate in size-matched data. In healthy controls, MAIT alpha CDR3s were common; in HIV+ repertoires, severely depleted.

Reverse transcription used approximately 500 ng RNA and constant-region primers for alpha and beta. Using multiplexing indices, alpha and beta chain libraries were generated apart by chain-specific third strand synthesis. The library had 12-nucleotide molecular identifiers formed by two random hexamers joined together. TCRdb reprocessed the 5' RACE reads via MiXCR and lists one record per CDR3 protein. This table has fewer than 400 distinct CDR3 sequences, approximately 77% appearing once. This clonotype was seen just once. Its matching antigen is unknown. The size of this beta chain means little, since it is a stray read in a library made for alpha chains. V gave up 6 bases and J gave up 0 bases, with 8 bases separating them. The CDR3 is 12 residues long. Germline lookup yields CDR1 SQVTM and CDR2 ANQGSEA. Roughly three months, about 14 weeks, into antiretroviral therapy, follow-up blood was collected. No cell fractionation was done, so the repertoire covers all unsorted peripheral blood T cells.

This clonotype originated in an adult with HIV infection. This chain connects TRBV29-1 to TRBJ1-1; a weak D match, TRBD1 (5 bases). This material consisted of blood, taken during antiretroviral therapy. The CDR3 here is CSVGRMNTEAFF. The CDR3 DNA follows: TGCAGCGTGGGACGGATGAACACTGAAGCTTTCTTT.